This TCR beta chain was retrieved from a study of OX40 agonist ivuxolimab in advanced cancers. Looking at the study overall: Six ivuxolimab dose levels, 0.01 to 10 mg/kg, were given intravenously every 2 weeks. A partial response was reached by three patients: one with hepatocellular carcinoma and two with cutaneous melanoma. Findings and caveats of the study: The study found among the lowest clonal expansion in partial responders at 0.1-3.0 mg/kg. There was clonal expansion of CD4+ and CD8+ blood T cells by week 6 at 0.1 to 3.0 mg/kg.

Data came from immunoSEQ multiplex PCR; TCRdb stores just in-frame clones and leaves some out. Seen here are 80,000 to 95,000 clones, roughly 88% observed once, and the top ten hold 0.6% to 0.8%. A single count supports this clone. Its antigen is unknown. The receptor comes from an adult with an advanced solid tumor such as melanoma, head and neck, liver or kidney cancer. Sequenced material: CD4+ or CD8+ T cells sorted from blood, taken in a trial of the OX40 agonist ivuxolimab.

The CDR3 coding sequence is TGTGCCAGCATCTTAACCGGGACACCTACCTTGGGGGGAAACACCATATATTTT. Translated, it gives CASILTGTPTLGGNTIYF. V is TRBV28 and J is TRBJ1-3; TRBD1 is a possible D gene (6 bases). Germline CDR1 reads MDHEN; CDR2 reads SYDVKM. The ends were cut back, 7 bases at V and 4 bases at J, with 26 bases in the middle. The CDR3 consists of 18 residues.